These 23 T cell receptor beta chains originate from one sample sequenced in a study of shared T cell receptors in the human thymus. The assay was immunoSEQ multiplex PCR, and TCRdb's table has in-frame clones only and misses some. The sample holds almost 550,000 clones, more than 75% seen once. These data are also associated with another study on human thymus T cells.

The sequenced sample was thymocytes. Source of these receptors: a boy under two years old with a congenital heart defect.

J is TRBJ2-7 and V is TRBV9; 10 nucleotides agree with TRBD1. Germline trimming cut 6 bases from V and 2 bases from J; bases unmatched to any gene: 5. Germline CDR1 is SGDLS and CDR2 is YYNGEE. This CDR3 has 14 residues. The CDR3 region has the DNA TGTGCCAGCAACGACAGGGGGCAGGCCTACGAGCAGTACTTC. Its protein product is CASNDRGQAYEQYF.

The CDR3 DNA is TGCGCCAGCAGCCTCGGGACTAGCGGGACCACAGATACGCAGTATTTT. Translation: CASSLGTSGTTDTQYF. The chain couples TRBV4-3 to TRBJ2-3; TRBD2 matches at 13 bases. Germline CDR1 reads LGHNA; CDR2 reads YSLEER. The V and J ends lost 4 bases and 2 bases, in that order; junction bases with no gene match: 3. The CDR3 runs to 16 residues.

CDR3 sequence (DNA): TGTGCCAGCTCATCCAGGGGGGACAATGAGCAGTTCTTC. It translates to CASSSRGDNEQFF. The rearrangement links TRBV18 to TRBJ2-1; D may be TRBD1 (7 bases). Trimming stripped 5 bases from V and 5 bases from J, with 10 bases between. CDR3 length: 13 residues. The germline CDR1 and CDR2 sequences are KGHSH and LQKENI.

This rearrangement joins TRBV19 to TRBJ2-1; 11 bases line up with TRBD2. J lost 6 bases, V lost 2 bases, and 9 bases had no gene match. CDR3 length: 17 amino acids. CDR1 LNHDA and CDR2 SQIVND come from the germline V gene (reference sequence). The CDR3 spells CASSIRLAGGPSNEQFF. The CDR3 DNA is TGTGCCAGTAGTATAAGGTTAGCGGGAGGGCCAAGCAATGAGCAGTTCTTC.

The rearrangement joins TRBV6-5 to TRBJ2-1, with D unclear. V was clipped by 4 bases and J by 5 bases, with 15 bases between them. Germline V gene data show CDR1 as MNHEY and CDR2 as SVGAGI. The CDR3 runs to 15 residues. CDR3 bases: TGTGCCAGCAGTTCCCCCCACTACTACAACAATGAGCAGTTCTTC. This translates into CASSSPHYYNNEQFF.

The V and J genes are TRBV5-6 and TRBJ2-3; D unresolved. CDR1 is SGHDT and CDR2 is YYEEEE in the germline V gene. V was cut by 1 base and J by 6 bases, with 9 bases left in between. CDR3 length: 13 amino acids. The CDR3 sequence: CASSLRRGDTQYF. CDR3 coding DNA: TGTGCCAGCAGCTTGAGGAGAGGCGATACGCAGTATTTT.

CDR3 sequence (DNA): TGTGCCAGTAGTCGGCAGGGGCCCTATAGCAATCAGCCCCAGCATTTT. This encodes CASSRQGPYSNQPQHF. This chain uses TRBV19 with TRBJ1-5; D is possibly TRBD1 (6 bases). The CDR3 is 16 amino acids. Germline assignment: CDR1 LNHDA and CDR2 SQIVND (reference sequence). V was cut by 5 bases and J by 0 bases, with 14 bases left in between.

This clone showed up just once. The chain couples TRBV7-2 to TRBJ2-5; 11 bases are a match to TRBD2. CDR1 is SGHTA, CDR2 FQGNSA, per germline. The CDR3 is 17 residues long. Trimming cost V 3 bases and J 5 bases; bases outside gene matches: 11. CDR3 nucleotides: TGTGCCAGCAGCTTGTTAGCGGGAGGGCCGGGGGGGGAGACCCAGTACTTC. Its protein is CASSLLAGGPGGETQYF.

This clone was seen once. This chain joins TRBV12-5 and TRBJ1-1, with D possibly matching TRBD1 (6 bases). CDR3 size: 16 residues. Germline-derived CDR1 and CDR2 are LGHNT and FRNRAP. Trimming took 1 base from V and 1 from J, leaving 13 bases between them. This CDR3 reads CASGLDEGHQNTEAFF. Here the CDR3 DNA reads TGTGCTAGTGGTTTGGACGAGGGACACCAGAACACTGAAGCTTTCTTT.

The rearrangement joins TRBV11-3 to TRBJ2-5; possible D gene TRBD1, 7 bases. This CDR3 has 17 amino acids. Germline CDR1 is SGHNT and CDR2 is YENEEA. V was pared by 7 bases and J by 1 base, with 22 bases between. CDR3 protein: CASNKGTEGRTQETQYF. Written as DNA, the CDR3 is TGTGCCAGCAATAAGGGGACAGAGGGGAGGACCCAAGAGACCCAGTACTTC.

This chain connects TRBV29-1 to TRBJ1-1; TRBD1 aligns across 9 bases. The J segment lost 6 bases and the V segment lost 0 bases, leaving 8 bases of the junction unmatched. The germline V gene has CDR1 SQVTM and CDR2 ANQGSEA. The CDR3 loop spans 15 amino acids. CDR3 sequence reads: CSVEDRDRARPEAFF. CDR3 DNA: TGCAGCGTTGAAGATCGGGACAGGGCCCGACCTGAAGCTTTCTTT.

The table lists this clone with a few counts. The chain joins TRBV4-1 to TRBJ2-1; the D is unclear. V lost 1 base, J lost 0 bases, and 7 bases lay in between. Germline assignment: CDR1 MGHRA and CDR2 YSYEKL. The CDR3 spans 15 residues. In DNA form, the CDR3 reads TGCGCCAGCAGCCAAGTCCCGAGCTCCTACAATGAGCAGTTCTTC. Translated, it gives CASSQVPSSYNEQFF.

The chain carries TRBV28 and TRBJ2-7; D is uncertain. Between the trimmed V and J ends, which lost 10 bases and 4 bases, there was a span of 11 bases. Germline lookup yields CDR1 MDHEN and CDR2 SYDVKM. The CDR3 runs to 11 residues. The CDR3: CATLTGYEQYF. CDR3 bases: TGTGCCACCCTAACGGGTTACGAGCAGTACTTC.

The chain recombines TRBV5-1 with TRBJ1-2; D is unclear. Germline V gene sequence: CDR1 SGHRS, CDR2 YFSETQ. With 4 bases removed from V and 8 bases from J, the gap between germline ends came to 12 bases. The CDR3 extends over 12 amino acids. The CDR3 loop reads CASSPPSVGYTF. CDR3 nucleotides: TGCGCCAGCAGCCCCCCCAGTGTCGGCTACACCTTC.

The sample holds a few counts of this clone. This chain joins TRBV5-1 and TRBJ2-7; possibly TRBD1 for D (7 bases). Trimming removed 3 bases from V and 1 base from J, with 11 bases in between. The germline gives CDR1 SGHRS, CDR2 YFSETQ. This CDR3 spans 14 amino acids. CDR3 amino acids: CASSSQGGSYEQYF. CDR3 in DNA: TGCGCCAGCAGCTCGCAGGGGGGATCCTACGAGCAGTACTTC. The full variable domain, in which reference TRBV5-1 and TRBJ2-7 provide the parts outside the CDR3, is KAGVTQTPRYLIKTRGQQVTLSCSPISGHRSVSWYQQTPGQGLQFLFEYFSETQRNKGNFPGRFSGRQFSNSRSEMNVSTLELGDSALYLCASSSQGGSYEQYFGPGTRLTVT.

The rearrangement uses TRBV11-1 and TRBJ1-2; 9 nucleotides line up with TRBD1. V was pared by 5 bases and J by 4 bases, with 8 bases of the junction left unmatched. The CDR3 length is 15 residues. Germline V gene lookup returns CDR1 SGHAT and CDR2 FQDESV (reference sequence). This CDR3 reads CASSSRDRDIYGYTF. DNA for the CDR3: TGTGCCAGCAGCAGCCGGGACAGGGATATCTATGGCTACACCTTC.

V is TRBV2 and J is TRBJ2-7, with a tentative D call TRBD2 (6 bases). The CDR3 has 15 amino acids. V was trimmed by 2 bases and J by 4 bases, leaving 15 bases between them. The germline V gene encodes CDR1 SNHLY and CDR2 FYNNEI. CDR3 sequence: CASSEPGTCQYEQYF. CDR3 DNA sequence: TGTGCCAGCAGTGAACCCGGGACTTGCCAATACGAGCAGTACTTC.

This chain joins TRBV11-2 and TRBJ1-1, with a tentative D call TRBD1 (5 bases). V was cut by 4 bases and J by 3 bases, with 18 bases left in between. The CDR3 spans 16 residues. Germline lookup yields CDR1 SGHAT and CDR2 FQNNGV. CDR3 bases: TGTGCCAGCAGCTCACCGCCCAGGGTTGGGGACACTGAAGCTTTCTTT. Its protein is CASSSPPRVGDTEAFF. The variable domain in full, completed from reference TRBV11-2 and TRBJ1-1, reads EAGVAQSPRYKIIEKRQSVAFWCNPISGHATLYWYQQILGQGPKLLIQFQNNGVVDDSQLPKDRFSAERLKGVDSTLKIQPAKLEDSAVYLCASSSPPRVGDTEAFFGQGTRLTVV.

The chain carries TRBV18 and TRBJ2-5, with TRBD1 matching over 10 bases. The length of the CDR3 is 17 residues. Unmatched junction bases numbered 11, after V lost 3 bases and J lost 4 bases. The germline gives CDR1 KGHSH, CDR2 LQKENI. CDR3 protein: CASSPWGDRGGGETQYF. Written as DNA, the CDR3 is TGTGCCAGCTCACCCTGGGGGGACAGGGGCGGAGGAGAGACCCAGTACTTC.

The table lists this clone with a few counts. The CDR3 sequence: CASSFAGRSNEQYF. Here the CDR3 DNA reads TGTGCCAGCAGCTTCGCAGGGCGCAGTAACGAGCAGTACTTC. This rearrangement joins TRBV5-4 to TRBJ2-7; D is possibly TRBD1 (5 bases). CDR3 size: 14 residues. Per germline, CDR1 SGHNT and CDR2 YYREEE (reference sequence). Trimming pared 2 bases from V and 5 bases from J, leaving 14 bases between.

Written as DNA, the CDR3 is TGCGCCAGCAGCCTGGGACTAGCGGGACCCGGCGAGACCCAGTACTTC. Amino acids: CASSLGLAGPGETQYF. The chain carries TRBV5-1 and TRBJ2-5, with 13 bases that match TRBD2. The CDR3 runs 16 residues. The trim removed 4 bases at V and 5 bases at J, leaving 8 bases unmatched. From germline, CDR1 is SGHRS and CDR2 YFSETQ.

This clone was seen only once. The junction departs from germline at one end; a sequencing error may be responsible. The V gene is TRBV25-1, the J gene TRBJ2-1, with a tentative D call TRBD2 (5 bases). Germline V lookup: CDR1 MGHDK, CDR2 SYGVNS. This CDR3 contains 14 residues. The CDR3 is CASRTSRDYHEQFF. CDR3 nucleotides: TGTGCCAGCAGGACTTCAAGAGACTACCATGAGCAGTTCTTC.

Of note for this clone: At one of its ends the junction is not consistent with the germline gene, which may arise from a read error. This sequence joins TRBV6-1 and TRBJ2-2, with D maybe TRBD2 (6 bases). The germline V gene has CDR1 MNHNS and CDR2 SASEGT. The CDR3 contains 14 residues. The CDR3 nucleotides are TGTGCCAGCAGCTGGGGAGGTTTGGCCGGGAAGCTGTTTTTT. It is translated as CASSWGGLAGKLFF.